Listed below are T cell receptor beta chains from one sample, sequenced in a study of beta chain features in type 1 diabetes. Sequencing used immunoSEQ multiplex PCR; TCRdb keeps in-frame clones, though not all of them. The sample consists of roughly 340,000 clones, roughly 12% of them appearing once. Sequencing was done on a sample of naive CD4+ T cells from blood. The receptors originated from a woman aged 18-29 years with type 1 diabetes. The CDR3 runs from the conserved cysteine through the conserved F or W. Each record gives: D gene, V gene, J gene, clone size, CDR3 protein, CDR3 DNA. D genes are given only for firm matches. Part of the rows lack a size; the others show once, few, many or a class for expanded clones.

D: .; V: TRBV11-2; J: TRBJ2-5; size: .; CDR3: CASSRGPGETQYF; DNA: TGTGCCAGCAGCCGGGGTCCAGGAGAGACCCAGTACTTC
D: .; V: TRBV10-3; J: TRBJ1-1; size: .; CDR3: CATSKTTGEANTEAFF; DNA: TGTGCCACATCCAAGACGACAGGTGAAGCGAACACTGAAGCTTTCTTT
D: .; V: TRBV10-2; J: TRBJ2-3; size: .; CDR3: CASSLREADTQYF; DNA: TGCGCCAGCAGTCTGCGGGAAGCCGATACGCAGTATTTT
D: .; V: TRBV5-1; J: TRBJ2-5; size: .; CDR3: CASSDGPVETQYF; DNA: TGCGCCAGCAGCGATGGCCCTGTAGAGACCCAGTACTTC
D: .; V: TRBV19; J: TRBJ2-5; size: .; CDR3: CASSTQGGQETQYF; DNA: TGTGCCAGTAGTACCCAGGGGGGCCAAGAGACCCAGTACTTC
D: TRBD1; V: TRBV5-1; J: TRBJ1-2; size: few; CDR3: CASSPGTAAYGYTF; DNA: TGCGCCAGCAGCCCTGGGACAGCAGCCTATGGCTACACCTTC
D: .; V: TRBV7-2; J: TRBJ2-3; size: .; CDR3: CASSLVPGVQADTQYF; DNA: TGTGCCAGCAGCTTAGTCCCCGGGGTTCAGGCAGATACGCAGTATTTT
D: .; V: TRBV14; J: TRBJ2-2; size: few; CDR3: CASSMEGGAIGELFF; DNA: TGTGCCAGCAGCATGGAGGGGGGGGCAATCGGAGAGCTGTTTTTT
D: TRBD2; V: TRBV11-2; J: TRBJ2-4; size: few; CDR3: CASSALAGGPSKNIQYF; DNA: TGTGCCAGCAGCGCCTTAGCGGGAGGGCCCTCCAAAAACATTCAGTACTTC
D: .; V: TRBV7-2; J: TRBJ1-2; size: few; CDR3: CASSLNPTAEYGYTF; DNA: TGTGCCAGCAGCTTAAATCCGACAGCCGAATATGGCTACACCTTC
D: .; V: TRBV28; J: TRBJ1-2; size: few; CDR3: CASRPVLRGYTF; DNA: TGTGCCAGCAGACCCGTCCTGCGGGGCTACACCTTC
D: .; V: TRBV6-5; J: TRBJ2-7; size: few; CDR3: CARYYEQYF; DNA: TGTGCCAGGTACTACGAGCAGTACTTC
D: .; V: TRBV29-1; J: TRBJ1-3; size: few; CDR3: CSVEVAAPGNTIYF; DNA: TGCAGCGTTGAAGTGGCGGCTCCTGGAAACACCATATATTTT
D: .; V: TRBV28; J: TRBJ1-2; size: .; CDR3: CASSLTAAARGYTF; DNA: TGTGCCAGCAGTTTGACTGCGGCAGCACGGGGCTACACCTTC
D: .; V: TRBV5-6; J: TRBJ2-5; size: few; CDR3: CASSPATGTQYF; DNA: TGTGCCAGCAGCCCGGCGACGGGGACCCAGTACTTC
D: TRBD2; V: TRBV28; J: TRBJ2-2; size: .; CDR3: CASSSGTSGWNWFF; DNA: TGTGCCAGCAGTTCGGGGACTAGCGGTTGGAATTGGTTTTTT
D: .; V: TRBV7-8; J: TRBJ2-3; size: few; CDR3: CASSLGLAADTQYF; DNA: TGTGCCAGCAGCTTAGGTCTAGCTGCAGATACGCAGTATTTT
D: TRBD1; V: TRBV27; J: TRBJ2-4; size: .; CDR3: CASSLGTGRNIQYF; DNA: TGTGCCAGCAGTTTAGGGACAGGTCGGAACATTCAGTACTTC